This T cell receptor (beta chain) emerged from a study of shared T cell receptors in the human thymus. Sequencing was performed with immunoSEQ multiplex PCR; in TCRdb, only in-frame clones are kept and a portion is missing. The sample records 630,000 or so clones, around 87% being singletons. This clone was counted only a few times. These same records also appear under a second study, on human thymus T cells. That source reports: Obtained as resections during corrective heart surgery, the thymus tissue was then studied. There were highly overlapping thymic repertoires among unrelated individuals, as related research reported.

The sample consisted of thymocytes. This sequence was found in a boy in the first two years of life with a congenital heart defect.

DNA for the CDR3: TGTGCCAGCAGGGGCAGAGGCACAGATACGCAGTATTTT. Translated: CASRGRGTDTQYF. This chain connects TRBV7-9 to TRBJ2-3; no reliable D call. From germline, CDR1 is SEHNR and CDR2 FQNEAQ (reference sequence). Trimming took off 6 bases at V and 1 base at J, with 8 bases between the two ends. The CDR3 length is 13 residues.